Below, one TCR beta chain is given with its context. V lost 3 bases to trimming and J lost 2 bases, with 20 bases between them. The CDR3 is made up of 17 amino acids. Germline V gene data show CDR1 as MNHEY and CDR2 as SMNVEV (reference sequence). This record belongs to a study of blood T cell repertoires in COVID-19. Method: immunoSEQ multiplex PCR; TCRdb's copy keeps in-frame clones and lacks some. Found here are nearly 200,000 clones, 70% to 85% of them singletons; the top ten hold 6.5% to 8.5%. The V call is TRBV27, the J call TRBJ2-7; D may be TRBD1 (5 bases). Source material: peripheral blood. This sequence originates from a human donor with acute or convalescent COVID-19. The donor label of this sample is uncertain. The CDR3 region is CASSLIPSRQITYEQYF. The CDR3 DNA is TGTGCCAGCAGTTTGATACCCTCACGACAGATAACCTACGAGCAGTACTTC.